This TCR beta chain emerged from a study of blood T cells in healthy people across ages. Through a sample-barcoded 5' primer and a J-beta primer mix, a second PCR was run for about 6 to 11 cycles. MiXCR, run by TCRdb on the 5' RACE reads, gives a single entry per CDR3 protein. The sample holds about 1.8 million distinct CDR3 sequences, roughly 52% seen once. Germline CDR1 reads LGHNA; CDR2 reads YSLEER. The CDR3 loop spans 15 amino acids. About this clonotype: The junction differs from germline at one of its ends, possibly a read error.

The receptor was derived from a woman in her thirties or forties in good health. Source material: blood. The chain couples TRBV4-3 to TRBJ2-1; D perhaps matches TRBD2 (5 bases). The CDR3: CASSQDEDSYTEQFF. The DNA of the CDR3 is TGCGCCAGCAGCCAAGATGAGGACTCCTACACTGAGCAGTTCTTC.